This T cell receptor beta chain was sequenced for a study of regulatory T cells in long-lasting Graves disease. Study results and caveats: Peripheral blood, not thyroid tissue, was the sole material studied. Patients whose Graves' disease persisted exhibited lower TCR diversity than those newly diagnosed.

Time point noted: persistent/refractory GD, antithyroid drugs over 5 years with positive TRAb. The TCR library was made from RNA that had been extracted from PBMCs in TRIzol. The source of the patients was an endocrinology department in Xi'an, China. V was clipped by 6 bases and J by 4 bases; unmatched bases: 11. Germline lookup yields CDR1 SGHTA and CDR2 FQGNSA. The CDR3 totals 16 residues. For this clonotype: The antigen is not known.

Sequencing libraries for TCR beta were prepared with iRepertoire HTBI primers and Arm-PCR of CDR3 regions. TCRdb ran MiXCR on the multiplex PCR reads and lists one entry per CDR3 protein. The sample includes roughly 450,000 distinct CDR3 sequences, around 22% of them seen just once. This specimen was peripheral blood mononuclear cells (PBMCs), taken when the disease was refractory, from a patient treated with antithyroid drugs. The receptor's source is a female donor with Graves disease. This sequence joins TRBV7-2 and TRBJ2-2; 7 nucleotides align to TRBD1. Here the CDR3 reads CASSAQGQLITGELFF. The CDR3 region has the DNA TGTGCCAGCAGTGCCCAGGGACAGCTAATCACCGGGGAGCTGTTTTTT.